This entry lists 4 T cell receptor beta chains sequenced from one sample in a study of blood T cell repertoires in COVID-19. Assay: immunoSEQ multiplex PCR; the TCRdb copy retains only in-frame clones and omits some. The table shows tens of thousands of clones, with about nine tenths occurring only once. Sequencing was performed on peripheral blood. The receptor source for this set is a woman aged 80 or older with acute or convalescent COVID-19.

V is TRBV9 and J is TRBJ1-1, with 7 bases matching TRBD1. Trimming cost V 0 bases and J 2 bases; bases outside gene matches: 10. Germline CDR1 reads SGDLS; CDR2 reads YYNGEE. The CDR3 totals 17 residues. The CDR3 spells CASSVVAPGQLNTEAFF. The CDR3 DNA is TGTGCCAGCAGCGTAGTAGCCCCGGGACAGCTCAACACTGAAGCTTTCTTT.

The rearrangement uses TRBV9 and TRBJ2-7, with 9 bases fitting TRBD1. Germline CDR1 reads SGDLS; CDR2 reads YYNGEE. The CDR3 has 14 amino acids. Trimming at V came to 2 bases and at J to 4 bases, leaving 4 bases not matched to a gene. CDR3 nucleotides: TGTGCCAGCAGCGTTGGGGGACAGGGATACGAGCAGTACTTC. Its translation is CASSVGGQGYEQYF.

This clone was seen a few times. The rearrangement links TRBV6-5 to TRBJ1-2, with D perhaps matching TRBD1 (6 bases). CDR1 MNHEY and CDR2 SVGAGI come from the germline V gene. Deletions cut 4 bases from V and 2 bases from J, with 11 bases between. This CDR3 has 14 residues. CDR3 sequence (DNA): TGTGCCAGCAGTTCAACAGGGACCAACTATGGCTACACCTTC. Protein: CASSSTGTNYGYTF.

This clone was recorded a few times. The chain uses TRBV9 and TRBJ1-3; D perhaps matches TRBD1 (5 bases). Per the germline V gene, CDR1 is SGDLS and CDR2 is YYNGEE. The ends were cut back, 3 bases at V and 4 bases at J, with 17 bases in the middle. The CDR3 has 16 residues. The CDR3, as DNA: TGTGCCAGCAGCGCCGGTGTACAGGCGGGGGGAAACACCATATATTTT. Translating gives CASSAGVQAGGNTIYF.